These T cell receptor beta chains were read from a single sample in a study of glioma-infiltrating T cells after dendritic cell vaccination. Measured with immunoSEQ multiplex PCR; TCRdb has only the in-frame clones, and not every one. The data show roughly 100,000 clones, roughly 79% seen once. The sample was blood, taken before dendritic cell vaccination. These TCRs come from a human donor with glioblastoma. Both conserved end residues are part of each CDR3. Clone size is stated in some rows and not others, as once, few, many or a class when expanded.

>15|.|TRBV25-1
CASRESRGASYEQYF
>15|.|TRBV5-4
CASSLDGEPGQPQHF
>13|once|TRBV4-3
CASSQELQEEVLF
>14|once|TRBV5-1
CASSIGVEGNEQFF
>15|.|TRBV18
CASSPRDRTYSPLHF
>12|once|TRBV7-8
CASSLAGTGKFF
>14|.|TRBV11-1
CASSPIDSDEKLFF
>15|.|TRBV2
CASTVARRSNYGYTF
>15|.|TRBV19
CASSEDQGGKNIQYF
>13|.|TRBV6-5
CASIRSRGQPQHF
>20|.|TRBV4-1
CASSQDGGLDSSSSYNEQFF
>14|.|TRBV5-1
CASSLGQVSYEQYF
>15|.|TRBV5-1
CASSPPGQGAGELFF
>18|.|TRBV5-5
CASSPRLALQGDSYEQYF
>18|once|TRBV11-2
CASSLRLAGVANTGELFF
>14|.|TRBV19
CASSSDRANQPQHF
>15|.|TRBV10-2
CASSEGIQGIYEQYF
>18|.|TRBV2
CASRTPAGAPTIYNEQFF
>15|.|TRBV5-6
CASSLPGAPNEKLFF
>14|.|TRBV5-1
CASSGGQGFNGYTF
>14|.|TRBV2
CASRTTSGGGEQYF
>15|.|TRBV5-4
CASSDRDRGYNEQFF
>16|.|TRBV19
CASSIGALYSNQPQHF
>18|.|TRBV9
CASSQKLVAGAQQETQYF
>11|.|TRBV5-1
CASSIQDEQYF
>13|.|TRBV2
CASSEGPTGEQFF
>16|once|TRBV30
CAWSARPRGSNQPQHF
>15|.|TRBV27
CASSLSGDSFYGYTF
>14|.|TRBV5-1
CASSLGDHGRTQYF
>15|few|TRBV4-3
CASSRGTSGGETQYF
>17|.|TRBV9
CASSVSGASGGTDTQYF
>16|.|TRBV9
CASSAWDRGTVDTQYF
>15|.|TRBV9
CASSVAGRANSPLHF
>16|.|TRBV9
CASSVASQGANTEAFF
>15|few|TRBV6-1
CASSDAGNPNEKLFF
>15|few|TRBV7-9
CASSWTGGLNTEAFF
>15|.|TRBV30
CAWSPADRAYYEQYF
>15|.|TRBV6-1
CASSVTGHRDSPLHF
>14|.|TRBV5-1
CASSRTGGPYEQYF
>16|.|TRBV4-1
CASSQVISRDNQPQHF
>16|.|TRBV7-8
CASSGARNRPNTEAFF
>17|.|TRBV7-6
CASSLWIRGNSGNTIYF
>17|few|TRBV5-4
CASSLAASWLSTDTQYF
>13|.|TRBV7-7
CASSKDRENEQFF
>14|.|TRBV2
CASSTDRANTEAFF
>12|.|TRBV7-2
CASSRGGFEQYF
>15|.|TRBV19
CASSLTGLATGELFF
>13|.|TRBV6-5
CASSYLGQAEQYF
>16|.|TRBV4-1
CASSQTQQGGRETQYF
>16|.|TRBV5-6
CASSLGSSGGSDTQYF
>13|once|TRBV2
CASTETGGYGYTF
>10|few|TRBV30
CACTGNTIYF
>14|.|TRBV9
CASSARTGANTIYF
>16|.|TRBV4-1
CASSQVGLAWGETQYF